These T cell receptor beta chains were read from a single sample in a study of OX40 agonist ivuxolimab in advanced cancers. The protocol was immunoSEQ multiplex PCR, while the TCRdb copy is restricted to in-frame clones and leaves out a portion. The data show over 55,000 clones, with 80% seen just once and about 8.2% held by the top ten. Sequences were derived from CD4+ or CD8+ T cells sorted from blood, sampled in a trial of the OX40 agonist ivuxolimab. These receptors were collected from an adult with an advanced solid tumor such as melanoma, head and neck, liver or kidney cancer. Each CDR3 is given with its conserved first and last residue. The D gene is left open where the match is weak. Some rows have no size entry. The others give once, few or many, or a class for an expanded clone.

j_call: TRBJ2-7; v_call: TRBV5-6; d_call: TRBD1; clone_size: .; cdr3_nt: TGTGCCAGCAGCATACTACAGGGGGGTTGGTCCTACGAGCAGTACTTC; cdr3_aa: CASSILQGGWSYEQYF
j_call: TRBJ2-5; v_call: TRBV7-8; d_call: .; clone_size: .; cdr3_nt: TGTGCCAGCAGCTTGGGGCTGCAAGAGACCCAGTACTTC; cdr3_aa: CASSLGLQETQYF
j_call: TRBJ1-1; v_call: TRBV6-1; d_call: .; clone_size: once; cdr3_nt: TGTGCCAGCAGTGCACAGGGTCGGATGAACACTGAAGCTTTCTTT; cdr3_aa: CASSAQGRMNTEAFF
j_call: TRBJ1-2; v_call: TRBV4-2; d_call: .; clone_size: few; cdr3_nt: TGTGCCAGCAGCCTCTCGGACACCGTCTATGGCTACACCTTC; cdr3_aa: CASSLSDTVYGYTF
j_call: TRBJ1-5; v_call: TRBV4-1; d_call: .; clone_size: .; cdr3_nt: TGCGCCAGCAGCCGGCTAGCCGGCAGCGGGGTTCAGCCCCAGCATTTT; cdr3_aa: CASSRLAGSGVQPQHF
j_call: TRBJ2-3; v_call: TRBV5-8; d_call: .; clone_size: .; cdr3_nt: TGTGCCAGCAGCTCGAAGGACCGAGTTAGGACAACGCAGTATTTT; cdr3_aa: CASSSKDRVRTTQYF
j_call: TRBJ2-3; v_call: TRBV7-6; d_call: TRBD1; clone_size: once; cdr3_nt: TGTGCCAGCAGCGGAGGACAGGGGATAGGAGATACGCAGTATTTT; cdr3_aa: CASSGGQGIGDTQYF
j_call: TRBJ1-4; v_call: TRBV5-1; d_call: .; clone_size: .; cdr3_nt: TGCGCCAGCAGCCGGACACCAGAGAGCGAAAAACTGTTTTTT; cdr3_aa: CASSRTPESEKLFF
j_call: TRBJ1-2; v_call: TRBV7-8; d_call: TRBD1; clone_size: .; cdr3_nt: TGTGCCAGCAGCTTACTCAGGGGGGTTGACTATGGCTACACCTTC; cdr3_aa: CASSLLRGVDYGYTF
j_call: TRBJ2-1; v_call: TRBV5-4; d_call: .; clone_size: .; cdr3_nt: TGTGCCAGCAGCTTGGGGGGCCAATCCTACAATGAGCAGTTCTTC; cdr3_aa: CASSLGGQSYNEQFF
j_call: TRBJ2-3; v_call: TRBV2; d_call: TRBD2; clone_size: .; cdr3_nt: TGTGCCAGCAGCCCTGGCCAGCGGGGAACAGATACGCAGTATTTT; cdr3_aa: CASSPGQRGTDTQYF
j_call: TRBJ2-7; v_call: TRBV7-9; d_call: TRBD2; clone_size: .; cdr3_nt: TGTGCCAGCAGCCCCGGACTAGCGGGAGCCGAGCAGTACTTC; cdr3_aa: CASSPGLAGAEQYF
j_call: TRBJ2-3; v_call: TRBV25-1; d_call: TRBD1; clone_size: .; cdr3_nt: TGTGCCAGCAGGGGGACAGGGGTGGATACGCAGTATTTT; cdr3_aa: CASRGTGVDTQYF
j_call: TRBJ2-7; v_call: TRBV29-1; d_call: .; clone_size: few; cdr3_nt: TGCAGCGTTACTACTGTTAGTGGCTCCTACGAGCAGTACTTC; cdr3_aa: CSVTTVSGSYEQYF
j_call: TRBJ1-1; v_call: TRBV5-1; d_call: TRBD1; clone_size: few; cdr3_nt: TGCGCCAGCAATGACAGGGAGGGCACTGAAGCTTTCTTT; cdr3_aa: CASNDREGTEAFF
j_call: TRBJ2-7; v_call: TRBV29-1; d_call: TRBD2; clone_size: .; cdr3_nt: TGCAGCGTTGCTGCTAGCGGCCTAGGACAGCAGTACTTC; cdr3_aa: CSVAASGLGQQYF
j_call: TRBJ1-1; v_call: TRBV19; d_call: .; clone_size: .; cdr3_nt: TGTGCCAGTAGTTCAACCGGGGGGAAAGCTTTCTTT; cdr3_aa: CASSSTGGKAFF
j_call: TRBJ2-7; v_call: TRBV6-6; d_call: .; clone_size: .; cdr3_nt: TGTGCCAGCAGAGACCGGGGAGCCCACTCCTACGAGCAGTACTTC; cdr3_aa: CASRDRGAHSYEQYF
j_call: TRBJ2-3; v_call: TRBV27; d_call: .; clone_size: .; cdr3_nt: TGTGCCAGCAAGATTTGGGATACGCAGTATTTT; cdr3_aa: CASKIWDTQYF
j_call: TRBJ2-7; v_call: TRBV19; d_call: TRBD2; clone_size: .; cdr3_nt: TGTGCCAGTAGTATAGCTTCGGGGGGAGTACTGGGCGAGCAGTACTTC; cdr3_aa: CASSIASGGVLGEQYF
j_call: TRBJ1-5; v_call: TRBV2; d_call: .; clone_size: .; cdr3_nt: TGTGCCAGCAGCCCCAGACAGTCTAATCAGCCCCAGCATTTT; cdr3_aa: CASSPRQSNQPQHF
j_call: TRBJ1-2; v_call: TRBV28; d_call: .; clone_size: few; cdr3_nt: TGTGCCAGCAGTACTTCAGGTGTAGGGGGCTACACCTTC; cdr3_aa: CASSTSGVGGYTF
j_call: TRBJ2-1; v_call: TRBV7-2; d_call: .; clone_size: .; cdr3_nt: TGTGCCAGCAGCTTAGGTGGGCATGAGCAGTTCTTC; cdr3_aa: CASSLGGHEQFF
j_call: TRBJ1-1; v_call: TRBV19; d_call: .; clone_size: .; cdr3_nt: TGTGCCAGTAGTATGGGGAACTTGAACACTGAAGCTTTCTTT; cdr3_aa: CASSMGNLNTEAFF
j_call: TRBJ2-3; v_call: TRBV11-2; d_call: .; clone_size: .; cdr3_nt: TGTGCCAGCAGCTTAACCCCCGGAACAGATACGCAGTATTTT; cdr3_aa: CASSLTPGTDTQYF
j_call: TRBJ2-1; v_call: TRBV5-1; d_call: .; clone_size: .; cdr3_nt: TGCGCCAGCAGCTCGAGAGGAGGGGACAACAATGAGCAGTTCTTC; cdr3_aa: CASSSRGGDNNEQFF
j_call: TRBJ2-3; v_call: TRBV6-1; d_call: .; clone_size: few; cdr3_nt: TGTGCCAGCAGTGAGGTAGTTTCGAGCACAGATACGCAGTATTTT; cdr3_aa: CASSEVVSSTDTQYF
j_call: TRBJ1-1; v_call: TRBV5-6; d_call: .; clone_size: .; cdr3_nt: TGTGCCAGCAGCTTGGGTCCAGTAATGAACACTGAAGCTTTCTTT; cdr3_aa: CASSLGPVMNTEAFF
j_call: TRBJ2-5; v_call: TRBV18; d_call: .; clone_size: .; cdr3_nt: TGTGCCAGCTCACCCGAGTACAGGGAGAAGACCCAGTACTTC; cdr3_aa: CASSPEYREKTQYF
j_call: TRBJ1-2; v_call: TRBV2; d_call: .; clone_size: .; cdr3_nt: TGTGCCAGCAGTCTCCGACAGGATGGCTACACCTTC; cdr3_aa: CASSLRQDGYTF
j_call: TRBJ1-1; v_call: TRBV7-2; d_call: .; clone_size: .; cdr3_nt: TGTGCCAGCAGCTTAGCACTAAAGGGTGAAGCTTTCTTT; cdr3_aa: CASSLALKGEAFF
j_call: TRBJ1-1; v_call: TRBV30; d_call: TRBD1; clone_size: .; cdr3_nt: TGTGCCTGGAGTGTACAATTTTTAGGCGGACAGGGACCGAACACTGAAGCTTTCTTT; cdr3_aa: CAWSVQFLGGQGPNTEAFF
j_call: TRBJ2-7; v_call: TRBV27; d_call: .; clone_size: .; cdr3_nt: TGTGCCAGCAGCACCAGACCCCCGCACAAGTCCTACGAGCAGTACTTC; cdr3_aa: CASSTRPPHKSYEQYF
j_call: TRBJ1-4; v_call: TRBV6-6; d_call: .; clone_size: .; cdr3_nt: TGTGCCAGCAGGGGGGCCGCCTTATCTAATGAAAAACTGTTTTTT; cdr3_aa: CASRGAALSNEKLFF
j_call: TRBJ2-7; v_call: TRBV27; d_call: .; clone_size: .; cdr3_nt: TGTGCCAGCAGGGGGACCGCCTTTTCCTACGAGCAGTACTTC; cdr3_aa: CASRGTAFSYEQYF
j_call: TRBJ1-5; v_call: TRBV30; d_call: .; clone_size: .; cdr3_nt: TGTGCCGCGGACTATCAGCCCCAGCATTTT; cdr3_aa: CAADYQPQHF
j_call: TRBJ1-1; v_call: TRBV10-3; d_call: TRBD1; clone_size: few; cdr3_nt: TGTGCCATCAGCCGGGACAGGGTGAACACTGAAGCTTTCTTT; cdr3_aa: CAISRDRVNTEAFF
j_call: TRBJ2-3; v_call: TRBV4-3; d_call: TRBD2; clone_size: .; cdr3_nt: TGCGCCAGCAGCCAAGTGGTCGGGGGGGGCACAGATACGCAGTATTTT; cdr3_aa: CASSQVVGGGTDTQYF
j_call: TRBJ1-2; v_call: TRBV4-1; d_call: TRBD1; clone_size: .; cdr3_nt: TGCGCCAGCAGCCAACCTGGGACAGTCAGGACCTACACCTTC; cdr3_aa: CASSQPGTVRTYTF
j_call: TRBJ2-6; v_call: TRBV5-1; d_call: .; clone_size: .; cdr3_nt: TGCGCCAGCAGCTCGGGGCAGGGCTCTGGGGCCAACGTCCTGACTTTC; cdr3_aa: CASSSGQGSGANVLTF
j_call: TRBJ1-1; v_call: TRBV7-9; d_call: TRBD1; clone_size: few; cdr3_nt: TGTGCCAGCAGCCTTGGGACAGGGTGGGACACTGAAGCTTTCTTT; cdr3_aa: CASSLGTGWDTEAFF
j_call: TRBJ2-2; v_call: TRBV10-3; d_call: TRBD2; clone_size: once; cdr3_nt: TGTGCCATCAGTGAGGCGGGGGACACCGGGGAGCTGTTTTTT; cdr3_aa: CAISEAGDTGELFF